This TCR beta chain was recovered during a study of T cells after yellow fever vaccination. Whole-study findings and limits: The secondary response showed a weaker magnitude and a faster peak, day 5 versus 15.

This clonotype was observed a handful of times. A single record per CDR3 protein comes from TCRdb applying MiXCR to the 5' RACE reads. The top ten hold about 28% of the sample, which has over 45,000 distinct CDR3 sequences, approximately 5.5% seen once. V was pared by 3 bases and J by 3 bases, with 5 bases between. This CDR3 is 11 amino acids long. CDR1 DFQATT and CDR2 SNEGSKA come from the germline V gene (reference sequence). Sample: PBMCs, either bulk or a sorted T-cell subset (CD4+, CD8+, memory, or dextramer-sorted; not recorded which), taken on the day of the yellow fever booster vaccination. This receptor was identified in a man aged 18-30 years who received the YFV17D yellow fever vaccine. V and J are TRBV20-1 and TRBJ1-1, with a possible D match to TRBD1 (5 bases). The DNA of the CDR3 is TGCAGTGCTAGGGGGGACACTGAAGCTTTCTTT. Amino acids: CSARGDTEAFF.